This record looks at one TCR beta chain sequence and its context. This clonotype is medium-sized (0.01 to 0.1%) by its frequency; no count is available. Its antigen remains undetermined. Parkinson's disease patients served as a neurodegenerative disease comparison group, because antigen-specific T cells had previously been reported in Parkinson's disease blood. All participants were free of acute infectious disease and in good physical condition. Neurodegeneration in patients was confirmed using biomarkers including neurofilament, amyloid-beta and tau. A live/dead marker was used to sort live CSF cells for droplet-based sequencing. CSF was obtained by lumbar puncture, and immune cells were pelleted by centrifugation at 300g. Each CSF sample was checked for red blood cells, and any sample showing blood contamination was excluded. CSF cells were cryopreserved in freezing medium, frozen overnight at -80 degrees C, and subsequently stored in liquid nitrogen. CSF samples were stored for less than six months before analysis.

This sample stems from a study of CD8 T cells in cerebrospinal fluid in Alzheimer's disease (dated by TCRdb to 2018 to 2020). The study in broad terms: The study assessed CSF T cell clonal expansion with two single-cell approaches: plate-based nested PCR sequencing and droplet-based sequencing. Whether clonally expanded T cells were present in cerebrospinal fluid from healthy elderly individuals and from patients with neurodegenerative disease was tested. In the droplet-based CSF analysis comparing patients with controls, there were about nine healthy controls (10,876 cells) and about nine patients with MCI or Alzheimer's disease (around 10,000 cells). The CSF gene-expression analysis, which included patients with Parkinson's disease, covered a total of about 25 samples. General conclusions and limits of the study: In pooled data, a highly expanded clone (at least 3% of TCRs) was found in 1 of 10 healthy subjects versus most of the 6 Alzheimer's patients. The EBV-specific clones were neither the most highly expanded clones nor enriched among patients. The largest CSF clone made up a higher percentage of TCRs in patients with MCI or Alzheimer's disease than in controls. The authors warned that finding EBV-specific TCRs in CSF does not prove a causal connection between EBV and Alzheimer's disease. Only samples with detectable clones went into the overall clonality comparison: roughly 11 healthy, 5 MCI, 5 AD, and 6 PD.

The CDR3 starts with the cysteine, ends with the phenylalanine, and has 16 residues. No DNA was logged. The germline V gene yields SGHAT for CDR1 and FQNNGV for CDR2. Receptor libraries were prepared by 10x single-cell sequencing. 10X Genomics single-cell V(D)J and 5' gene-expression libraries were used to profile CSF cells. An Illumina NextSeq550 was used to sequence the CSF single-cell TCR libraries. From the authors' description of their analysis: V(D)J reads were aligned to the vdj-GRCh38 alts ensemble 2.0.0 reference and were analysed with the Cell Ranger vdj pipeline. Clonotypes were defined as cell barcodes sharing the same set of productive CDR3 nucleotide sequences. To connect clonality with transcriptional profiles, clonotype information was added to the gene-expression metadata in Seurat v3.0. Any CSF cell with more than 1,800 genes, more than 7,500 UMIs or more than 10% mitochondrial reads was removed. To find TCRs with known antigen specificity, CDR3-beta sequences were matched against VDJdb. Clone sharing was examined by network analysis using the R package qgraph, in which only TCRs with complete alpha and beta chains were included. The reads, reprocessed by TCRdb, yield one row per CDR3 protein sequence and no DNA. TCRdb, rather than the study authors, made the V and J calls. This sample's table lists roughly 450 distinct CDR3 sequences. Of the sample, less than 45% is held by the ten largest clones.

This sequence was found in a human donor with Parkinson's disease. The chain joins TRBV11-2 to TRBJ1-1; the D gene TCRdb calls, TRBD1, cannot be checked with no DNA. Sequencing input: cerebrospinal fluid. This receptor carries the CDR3 CASSLDRSQGGTEAFF.